One sample yielded the 26 T cell receptor beta chains listed below, sequenced in a study of OX40 agonist ivuxolimab in advanced cancers. Library prep was done by the immunoSEQ multiplex PCR assay. The immuneACCESS repertoire file appears here via TCRdb, limited to in-frame rearrangements. These files lack a portion of the clones; in checked studies, under half of the deficit traces to unresolved V genes, and the cause of the others is not known. This sample comprises some 41,000 clones, over 80% of them detected only once. The ten largest clones capture 6% of the sample. Sequenced here: CD4+ or CD8+ T cells sorted from blood, sampled in a trial of the OX40 agonist ivuxolimab. These receptor sequences come from an adult with an advanced solid tumor such as melanoma, head and neck, liver or kidney cancer.

The gene calls are TRBV28 and TRBJ1-1, with D unclear. This CDR3 region has 12 residues. Germline CDR1 reads MDHEN; CDR2 reads SYDVKM. V was cut by 8 bases and J by 3 bases, with 10 bases left in between. In nucleotides, the CDR3 is TGTGCCAGCCAGGATGCGTACACTGAAGCTTTCTTT. Encoded protein: CASQDAYTEAFF.

The chain recombines TRBV30 with TRBJ2-4; 15 bases line up with TRBD2. CDR3 length: 14 amino acids. From germline, CDR1 is GTSNPN and CDR2 SVGIG (reference sequence). The V and J ends lost 4 bases and 14 bases, in that order; junction bases with no gene match: 9. CDR3 sequence reads: CAWKPGLAGGLEYF. CDR3 bases: TGTGCCTGGAAACCCGGACTAGCGGGAGGGCTTGAGTACTTC.

The chain links TRBV5-5 to TRBJ2-7, with D unresolved. The germline V gene has CDR1 SGHKS and CDR2 YYEKEE (reference sequence). The CDR3 consists of 14 residues. The ends were cut back, 0 bases at V and 5 bases at J, with 12 bases in the middle. The CDR3 protein is CASSLANGFDEQYF. In DNA form, the CDR3 reads TGTGCCAGCAGCTTGGCCAATGGGTTCGACGAGCAGTACTTC.

This chain connects TRBV10-3 to TRBJ1-2; 9 nucleotides match TRBD1. The germline V gene has CDR1 ENHRY and CDR2 SYGVKD. The CDR3 is made up of 16 amino acids. The J segment lost 4 bases and the V segment lost 4 bases, leaving 10 bases of the junction unmatched. CDR3 protein: CAISGGPGQGSYGYTF. The CDR3 nucleotides read TGTGCCATCAGTGGGGGGCCGGGACAGGGATCCTATGGCTACACCTTC.

The chain links TRBV19 to TRBJ2-2; TRBD1 aligns across 9 bases. The CDR3 has 16 residues. From germline, CDR1 is LNHDA and CDR2 SQIVND (reference sequence). Unmatched junction bases numbered 4, after V lost 0 bases and J lost 5 bases. Here the CDR3 DNA reads TGTGCCAGTAGTATAGAGACGGGACAGGGTACCGGGGAGCTGTTTTTT. Protein: CASSIETGQGTGELFF. Variable domain in full (rest from reference TRBV19 and TRBJ2-2): DGGITQSPKYLFRKEGQNVTLSCEQNLNHDAMYWYRQDPGQGLRLIYYSQIVNDFQKGDIAEGYSVSREKKESFPLTVTSAQKNPTAFYLCASSIETGQGTGELFFGEGSRLTVL.

The V gene is TRBV5-6, the J gene TRBJ2-7; D gene uncertain. There are 14 residues in the CDR3. V was clipped by 0 bases and J by 3 bases, with 10 bases between them. The V gene's germline CDR1 is SGHDT and CDR2 YYEEEE. The CDR3 region has the DNA TGTGCCAGCAGCTTGGTGGGCAGTGACTACGAGCAGTACTTC. This gives the protein CASSLVGSDYEQYF.

The chain couples TRBV7-2 to TRBJ2-4, with D perhaps matching TRBD1 (5 bases). The CDR3 has 14 amino acids. Germline lookup yields CDR1 SGHTA and CDR2 FQGNSA. Trimming cost V 5 bases and J 2 bases, with 10 bases left between them. The CDR3 DNA sequence: TGTGCCAGCAGCAGCAGGGTCCCCAAAAACATTCAGTACTTC. Translating it yields CASSSRVPKNIQYF. The whole variable domain, remainder taken from reference TRBV7-2 and TRBJ2-4, is GAGVSQSPSNKVTEKGKDVELRCDPISGHTALYWYRQSLGQGLEFLIYFQGNSAPDKSGLPSDRFSAERTGGSVSTLTIQRTQQEDSAVYLCASSSRVPKNIQYFGAGTRLSVL.

This clone was observed a handful of times. The rearrangement joins TRBV10-1 to TRBJ2-3; D unclear. V lost 4 bases and J 1 base, leaving 6 bases between the germline ends. CDR3 length: 13 residues. CDR1 WNHNN and CDR2 SYGVQD come from the germline V gene (reference sequence). CDR3 sequence reads: CASSVRGTDTQYF. The CDR3 DNA reads TGCGCCAGCAGTGTTCGCGGCACAGATACGCAGTATTTT.

This clone was seen once. CDR3 DNA sequence: TGTGCCAGCAGTCCTCGTCGGGGGGGCGAGACCCAGTACTTC. It codes for CASSPRRGGETQYF. The V call is TRBV6-5, the J call TRBJ2-5; 8 nucleotides agree with TRBD2. The J segment lost 5 bases and the V segment lost 5 bases, leaving 7 bases of the junction unmatched. The CDR3 is 14 amino acids. Germline V lookup: CDR1 MNHEY, CDR2 SVGAGI.

The J gene is TRBJ2-2, the V gene TRBV7-3; 8 nucleotides agree with TRBD2. Germline V lookup: CDR1 SGHTA, CDR2 FQGTGA. CDR3 size: 13 residues. V dropped 5 bases and J dropped 5; count of bases not matched to a gene: 1. DNA for the CDR3: TGTGCCAGCAGCATAGCGGGAACCGGGGAGCTGTTTTTT. Translated: CASSIAGTGELFF.

The chain carries TRBV19 and TRBJ2-3; TRBD2 agrees at 7 bases. The CDR3 has 14 residues. Germline V gene sequence: CDR1 LNHDA, CDR2 SQIVND (reference sequence). The junction had 3 bases not matched to a gene; V was cut back by 6 bases and J by 0 bases. The CDR3 spells CASRISGSTDTQYF. CDR3 DNA: TGTGCCAGTAGGATTAGCGGGAGCACAGATACGCAGTATTTT. Full variable domain (remainder filled in from reference TRBV19 and TRBJ2-3): DGGITQSPKYLFRKEGQNVTLSCEQNLNHDAMYWYRQDPGQGLRLIYYSQIVNDFQKGDIAEGYSVSREKKESFPLTVTSAQKNPTAFYLCASRISGSTDTQYFGPGTRLTVL.

The genes are TRBV27 and TRBJ1-3; D not resolved. The CDR3 extends over 14 amino acids. Trimming removed 6 bases at V and 0 bases at J, with 9 bases between. Per germline, CDR1 MNHEY and CDR2 SMNVEV (reference sequence). The CDR3 loop reads CASSLGISGNTIYF. The CDR3 DNA reads TGTGCCAGCAGCTTAGGGATCTCTGGAAACACCATATATTTT.

This chain links TRBV30 with TRBJ1-6; D not certain. Germline V CDR1 and CDR2: GTSNPN, SVGIG (reference sequence). This CDR3 contains 12 residues. Trimming shortened V by 2 bases and J by 7 bases, and 6 bases separated the two germline ends. This CDR3 reads CAWSIVNSPLHF. The DNA of the CDR3 is TGTGCCTGGAGTATAGTGAATTCACCCCTCCACTTT. The whole variable domain, remainder taken from reference TRBV30 and TRBJ1-6, is SQTIHQWPATLVQPVGSPLSLECTVEGTSNPNLYWYRQAAGRGLQLLFYSVGIGQISSEVPQNLSASRPQDRQFILSSKKLLLSDSGFYLCAWSIVNSPLHFGNGTRLTVT.

The chain has TRBV28 and TRBJ2-5; 7 bases match TRBD2. This CDR3 comprises 11 residues. The germline V gene encodes CDR1 MDHEN and CDR2 SYDVKM. Trimming removed 8 bases from V and 7 bases from J; junction bases left unmatched: 4. DNA for the CDR3: TGTGCCAGCGGGGGGAGGGGGACCCAGTACTTC. Encoded protein: CASGGRGTQYF.

The V call is TRBV18, the J call TRBJ2-2, with TRBD2 matching over 15 bases. V trimming: 2 bases; J trimming: 5 bases; junction bases outside the gene matches: 6. Germline CDR1 is KGHSH and CDR2 is LQKENI. This CDR3 is built from 18 residues. This CDR3 is CASSPIVGLAGGTGELFF. CDR3 sequence (DNA): TGTGCCAGCTCACCAATTGTGGGACTAGCGGGAGGAACCGGGGAGCTGTTTTTT.

The CDR3 region is CASSPSRGARPDTQYF. The CDR3 DNA reads TGCGCCAGCAGCCCTTCCAGGGGGGCCAGGCCAGATACGCAGTATTTT. The V and J genes are TRBV4-1 and TRBJ2-3; tentative D call: TRBD1 (7 bases). V shed 4 bases and J shed 4 bases, with 18 bases lying between them. Germline CDR1 reads MGHRA; CDR2 reads YSYEKL. CDR3 length: 16 residues.

The V and J genes are TRBV2 and TRBJ1-1, with 10 bases fitting TRBD1. The V and J ends lost 9 bases and 3 bases, in that order; junction bases with no gene match: 10. Per germline, CDR1 SNHLY and CDR2 FYNNEI. The CDR3 sequence is 15 residues long. The CDR3 reads CARKRTGGIDTEAFF. The CDR3 DNA is TGTGCCAGAAAGAGGACAGGGGGTATAGACACTGAAGCTTTCTTT.

This chain joins TRBV9 and TRBJ2-2; no reliable D call. There are 15 residues in the CDR3. Trimming cost V 2 bases and J 3 bases, with 11 bases left between them. CDR1 and CDR2 (germline): SGDLS, YYNGEE. CDR3 nucleotides: TGTGCCAGCAGCGTCGACGTTACGCACACCGGGGAGCTGTTTTTT. Protein sequence: CASSVDVTHTGELFF.

CDR3 loop: CASSQNRNPNQPQHF. The CDR3 DNA reads as TGTGCCAGCAGCCAGAATAGAAACCCTAATCAGCCCCAGCATTTT. The chain links TRBV4-2 to TRBJ1-5; D gene ambiguous. This CDR3 has 15 amino acids. V was cut by 3 bases and J by 4 bases, with 13 bases left in between. The germline CDR1 and CDR2 sequences are LGHNA and YNFKEQ.

The chain links TRBV28 to TRBJ1-4; D gene uncertain. The V gene lost 5 bases and the J gene lost 10 bases, with 8 bases spanning the gap. Germline lookup yields CDR1 MDHEN and CDR2 SYDVKM. The CDR3 has 11 amino acids. CDR3 sequence reads: CASSGSGKLFF. The CDR3, as DNA: TGTGCCAGCAGTGGTAGCGGAAAACTGTTTTTT.

This chain connects TRBV5-4 to TRBJ1-1, with unresolved D. This CDR3 is 14 amino acids long. V gave up 2 bases and J gave up 1 base, with 9 bases separating them. Germline V gives CDR1 SGHNT, CDR2 YYREEE (reference sequence). The CDR3 sequence is CASSFSHANTEAFF. The CDR3 region has the DNA TGTGCCAGCAGCTTTTCGCACGCGAACACTGAAGCTTTCTTT.

V and J are TRBV18 and TRBJ1-5; no clear D gene. CDR3 length: 13 amino acids. The V and J ends lost 7 bases and 6 bases respectively, with 13 bases between them. Germline CDR1 is KGHSH and CDR2 is LQKENI. The CDR3 reads CASCRETGQPQHF. The CDR3 DNA sequence: TGTGCCAGCTGCCGGGAAACGGGTCAGCCCCAGCATTTT.

The V call is TRBV6-4, the J call TRBJ2-5; a possible D gene is TRBD2 (6 bases). Germline assignment: CDR1 MRHNA and CDR2 SNTAGT. This CDR3 is built from 13 residues. Deletions cut 3 bases from V and 8 bases from J, with 13 bases between. Written as DNA, the CDR3 is TGTGCCAGCAGTGAGGTGGAGGGGTCCACCCAGTACTTC. Its translation is CASSEVEGSTQYF.

The chain is built from TRBV2 and TRBJ1-5; 10 nucleotides align to TRBD1. Germline-derived CDR1 and CDR2 are SNHLY and FYNNEI. The CDR3 is made up of 14 amino acids. The junction had 5 bases not matched to a gene; V was cut back by 6 bases and J by 6 bases. The CDR3 here is CASRDRGVPQPQHF. The CDR3 nucleotides are TGTGCCAGCAGGGACAGGGGGGTTCCTCAGCCCCAGCATTTT.

The CDR3 loop is CASSLGLSRLSGNTIYF. CDR3 sequence (DNA): TGCGCCAGCAGCTTGGGCCTAAGTCGCCTCTCTGGAAACACCATATATTTT. J is TRBJ1-3 and V is TRBV5-1, with D uncertain. Looked up from germline, CDR1 is SGHRS and CDR2 is YFSETQ. Trimming stripped 0 bases from V and 0 bases from J, with 13 bases between. The CDR3 is 17 residues long.

The chain couples TRBV28 to TRBJ2-7, with 8 bases matching TRBD2. Germline V gene lookup returns CDR1 MDHEN and CDR2 SYDVKM. This CDR3 is built from 12 residues. The junction had 6 bases not matched to a gene; V was cut back by 8 bases and J by 6 bases. The CDR3 loop is CASSTSVGEQYF. CDR3 bases: TGTGCCAGCTCGACTAGCGTGGGCGAGCAGTACTTC.